A selection of T cell receptor beta chains follows, all from one sample in a study of T cells in tumors after PD-1 blockade. The data were produced by immunoSEQ multiplex PCR, yet TCRdb's version contains in-frame clones alone and is incomplete. The sample consists of roughly 15,000 clones, more than 65% of them appearing once. Sequenced material: PBMCs, taken after anti-PD-1 treatment. These TCRs come from a human donor with basal cell carcinoma. Both conserved end residues are part of each CDR3. The D gene is left open where the match is weak. Some rows mark clone size as missing; the rest say once, few, many or name a class of expanded clone.

cdr3_aa: CASSSSGRNNEQFF
cdr3_nt: TGTGCCAGCAGTTCTAGCGGGAGGAACAATGAGCAGTTCTTC
d_call: TRBD2
clone_size: -
v_call: TRBV6-5
j_call: TRBJ2-1

cdr3_aa: CASSLAGSETQYF
cdr3_nt: TGCGCCAGCAGCTTGGCAGGATCGGAGACCCAGTACTTC
d_call: -
clone_size: -
v_call: TRBV5-1
j_call: TRBJ2-5

cdr3_aa: CASSQGTGTYNSPLHF
cdr3_nt: TGCGCCAGCAGCCAAGGGACAGGCACCTATAATTCACCCCTCCACTTT
d_call: TRBD1
clone_size: -
v_call: TRBV5-1
j_call: TRBJ1-6

cdr3_aa: CASSSGGALYEQYF
cdr3_nt: TGTGCCAGCAGCTCGGGAGGGGCTCTATACGAGCAGTACTTC
d_call: TRBD2
clone_size: few
v_call: TRBV5-6
j_call: TRBJ2-7

cdr3_aa: CASSLDGATSTDTQYF
cdr3_nt: TGCGCCAGCAGCTTGGACGGCGCAACTAGCACAGATACGCAGTATTTT
d_call: -
clone_size: once
v_call: TRBV5-1
j_call: TRBJ2-3

cdr3_aa: CASSYDSGPTEAFF
cdr3_nt: TGTGCCAGCTCCTACGACAGCGGGCCCACTGAAGCTTTCTTT
d_call: -
clone_size: -
v_call: TRBV18
j_call: TRBJ1-1

cdr3_aa: CASGLIGQREQYF
cdr3_nt: TGTGCTAGTGGTTTGATAGGGCAGCGGGAGCAGTACTTC
d_call: -
clone_size: -
v_call: TRBV12-5
j_call: TRBJ2-7

cdr3_aa: CASSVAPEPHEQYF
cdr3_nt: TGTGCCAGCAGCGTGGCCCCCGAACCCCACGAGCAGTACTTC
d_call: -
clone_size: -
v_call: TRBV9
j_call: TRBJ2-7

cdr3_aa: CASSQRETQYF
cdr3_nt: TGCGCCAGCAGCCAGCGAGAGACCCAGTACTTC
d_call: -
clone_size: -
v_call: TRBV4-1
j_call: TRBJ2-5

cdr3_aa: CASTPMGGPNYGYTF
cdr3_nt: TGTGCCAGCACCCCGATGGGCGGTCCTAACTATGGCTACACCTTC
d_call: -
clone_size: -
v_call: TRBV7-9
j_call: TRBJ1-2

cdr3_aa: CASSQDGAESPLHF
cdr3_nt: TGCGCCAGCAGCCAAGATGGGGCCGAATCACCCCTCCACTTT
d_call: -
clone_size: -
v_call: TRBV4-3
j_call: TRBJ1-6

cdr3_aa: CASSRMGLAGPDTQYF
cdr3_nt: TGCGCCAGCAGCAGAATGGGACTAGCGGGGCCAGATACGCAGTATTTT
d_call: TRBD2
clone_size: -
v_call: TRBV5-1
j_call: TRBJ2-3

cdr3_aa: CASSLSPVSGGNQPQHF
cdr3_nt: TGTGCCAGCAGCTTATCTCCTGTCTCAGGTGGCAATCAGCCCCAGCATTTT
d_call: -
clone_size: -
v_call: TRBV7-2
j_call: TRBJ1-5

cdr3_aa: CASSYGSGAAYEQYF
cdr3_nt: TGTGCCAGCAGTTACGGTAGCGGGGCAGCCTACGAGCAGTACTTC
d_call: TRBD2
clone_size: -
v_call: TRBV6-6
j_call: TRBJ2-7

cdr3_aa: CASSRDPPGQPYEQYF
cdr3_nt: TGTGCCAGCTCACGGGACCCTCCGGGACAGCCCTACGAGCAGTACTTC
d_call: TRBD1
clone_size: -
v_call: TRBV18
j_call: TRBJ2-7

cdr3_aa: CATSDPTPGRGYNEQFF
cdr3_nt: TGTGCCACCAGTGATCCTACTCCGGGACGGGGATACAATGAGCAGTTCTTC
d_call: -
clone_size: -
v_call: TRBV24-1
j_call: TRBJ2-1

cdr3_aa: CASSARPGQTYEQYF
cdr3_nt: TGTGCCAGCAGCGCCCGACCGGGACAAACCTACGAGCAGTACTTC
d_call: -
clone_size: -
v_call: TRBV9
j_call: TRBJ2-7

cdr3_aa: CASSRQEGIQYF
cdr3_nt: TGTGCCAGCAGCCGGCAGGAGGGCATTCAGTACTTC
d_call: -
clone_size: -
v_call: TRBV7-8
j_call: TRBJ2-4

cdr3_aa: CATSDETTYEQFF
cdr3_nt: TGTGCCACCAGTGACGAGACAACTTATGAGCAGTTCTTC
d_call: -
clone_size: -
v_call: TRBV24-1
j_call: TRBJ2-1

cdr3_aa: CASSYGGAGVGSSYNEQFF
cdr3_nt: TGTGCCAGCAGTTACGGGGGGGCGGGGGTGGGGAGCTCCTACAATGAGCAGTTCTTC
d_call: TRBD2
clone_size: -
v_call: TRBV2
j_call: TRBJ2-1

cdr3_aa: CATSDPRGGAGRGEQFF
cdr3_nt: TGTGCCACCAGTGACCCCAGGGGAGGAGCGGGAAGAGGTGAGCAGTTCTTC
d_call: -
clone_size: -
v_call: TRBV24-1
j_call: TRBJ2-1

cdr3_aa: CASSFRGRGYEQYF
cdr3_nt: TGTGCCAGCAGTTTTCGCGGGAGAGGCTACGAGCAGTACTTC
d_call: TRBD2
clone_size: -
v_call: TRBV27
j_call: TRBJ2-7

cdr3_aa: CASSYGDRGGGNTIYF
cdr3_nt: TGTGCCAGCAGTTACGGGGACAGGGGTGGGGGAAACACCATATATTTT
d_call: TRBD1
clone_size: -
v_call: TRBV6-5
j_call: TRBJ1-3

cdr3_aa: CASSFGQLRGTEAFF
cdr3_nt: TGTGCCAGCAGCTTTGGTCAGTTGAGGGGCACTGAAGCTTTCTTT
d_call: -
clone_size: -
v_call: TRBV7-2
j_call: TRBJ1-1

cdr3_aa: CASSSLSRPDTQYF
cdr3_nt: TGCGCCAGCAGCTCCCTTTCCCGCCCAGATACGCAGTATTTT
d_call: -
clone_size: -
v_call: TRBV5-1
j_call: TRBJ2-3

cdr3_aa: CASSQAGRSGANVLTF
cdr3_nt: TGTGCCAGCAGCCAAGCGGGCCGGTCTGGGGCCAACGTCCTGACTTTC
d_call: -
clone_size: once
v_call: TRBV14
j_call: TRBJ2-6

cdr3_aa: CASSKKTRDADTYNEQFF
cdr3_nt: TGTGCCAGCAGCAAAAAAACACGGGACGCAGATACCTACAATGAGCAGTTCTTC
d_call: -
clone_size: -
v_call: TRBV21-1
j_call: TRBJ2-1

cdr3_aa: CASSEAGGGDYNEQFF
cdr3_nt: TGTGCCAGCAGTGAAGCGGGCGGGGGCGACTACAATGAGCAGTTCTTC
d_call: -
clone_size: -
v_call: TRBV6-1
j_call: TRBJ2-1

cdr3_aa: CAWSYRDRVKAAFF
cdr3_nt: TGTGCCTGGAGTTACCGGGACAGGGTGAAGGCCGCTTTCTTT
d_call: TRBD1
clone_size: once
v_call: TRBV30
j_call: TRBJ1-1

cdr3_aa: CASSPGTGADTQYF
cdr3_nt: TGTGCCAGCAGCCCCGGGACAGGGGCAGATACGCAGTATTTT
d_call: TRBD1
clone_size: -
v_call: TRBV5-6
j_call: TRBJ2-3

cdr3_aa: CASRDRVREKLFF
cdr3_nt: TGTGCCAGTAGGGACCGCGTTAGGGAAAAACTGTTTTTT
d_call: -
clone_size: -
v_call: TRBV19
j_call: TRBJ1-4

cdr3_aa: CANGGPFTDTQYF
cdr3_nt: TGTGCCAACGGGGGGCCTTTCACAGATACGCAGTATTTT
d_call: -
clone_size: once
v_call: TRBV11-3
j_call: TRBJ2-3

cdr3_aa: CASSLARGRPDTQYF
cdr3_nt: TGCGCCAGCAGCTTGGCCAGGGGGCGACCAGATACGCAGTATTTT
d_call: TRBD1
clone_size: -
v_call: TRBV5-1
j_call: TRBJ2-3

cdr3_aa: CASSLFGTGELFF
cdr3_nt: TGTGCCAGCAGCTTATTCGGCACCGGGGAGCTGTTTTTT
d_call: -
clone_size: -
v_call: TRBV5-4
j_call: TRBJ2-2

cdr3_aa: CASSRDLTDTQYF
cdr3_nt: TGTGCCAGCAGCCGGGACTTAACAGATACGCAGTATTTT
d_call: -
clone_size: -
v_call: TRBV14
j_call: TRBJ2-3

cdr3_aa: CASRDGSYYEQYF
cdr3_nt: TGTGCCAGCCGGGACGGATCATACTACGAGCAGTACTTC
d_call: -
clone_size: -
v_call: TRBV6-5
j_call: TRBJ2-7

cdr3_aa: CASSGDSDNSPLHF
cdr3_nt: TGTGCCAGCAGTGGGGACAGCGATAATTCACCCCTCCACTTT
d_call: TRBD1
clone_size: -
v_call: TRBV25-1
j_call: TRBJ1-6

cdr3_aa: CASSVGGQQGTQYF
cdr3_nt: TGTGCCAGCAGCGTAGGGGGGCAGCAGGGGACCCAGTACTTC
d_call: -
clone_size: -
v_call: TRBV9
j_call: TRBJ2-5

cdr3_aa: CAISESKARQNNSPLHF
cdr3_nt: TGTGCCATCAGTGAGTCGAAAGCGAGACAGAATAATTCACCCCTCCACTTT
d_call: -
clone_size: -
v_call: TRBV10-3
j_call: TRBJ1-6

cdr3_aa: CASSLATGQGGGYTF
cdr3_nt: TGTGCCAGCAGCTTAGCCACGGGACAGGGAGGTGGCTACACCTTC
d_call: TRBD1
clone_size: -
v_call: TRBV7-2
j_call: TRBJ1-2

cdr3_aa: CASRIQQGSGYGYTF
cdr3_nt: TGTGCCAGCAGAATCCAACAGGGTTCTGGCTATGGCTACACCTTC
d_call: -
clone_size: -
v_call: TRBV6-4
j_call: TRBJ1-2

cdr3_aa: CASSETPGPSYNEQFF
cdr3_nt: TGTGCCAGCAGTGAAACGCCGGGACCCTCCTACAATGAGCAGTTCTTC
d_call: -
clone_size: -
v_call: TRBV6-1
j_call: TRBJ2-1

cdr3_aa: CASSSRQGGTDTQYF
cdr3_nt: TGTGCCAGCAGCTCCCGACAGGGGGGTACAGATACGCAGTATTTT
d_call: TRBD1
clone_size: -
v_call: TRBV7-9
j_call: TRBJ2-3

cdr3_aa: CASSERRTRNTEAFF
cdr3_nt: TGTGCCAGCAGTGAACGACGGACAAGGAACACTGAAGCTTTCTTT
d_call: -
clone_size: -
v_call: TRBV2
j_call: TRBJ1-1

cdr3_aa: CASSQGDVEQFF
cdr3_nt: TGTGCCAGCAGCCAAGGCGACGTGGAGCAGTTCTTC
d_call: -
clone_size: -
v_call: TRBV3-1/TRBV3-2
j_call: TRBJ2-1

cdr3_aa: CASSKLNTGELFF
cdr3_nt: TGTGCCAGCAGCAAGCTTAACACCGGGGAGCTGTTTTTT
d_call: -
clone_size: -
v_call: TRBV3-1/TRBV3-2
j_call: TRBJ2-2

cdr3_aa: CASSLEANNEQFF
cdr3_nt: TGCGCCAGCAGCTTGGAGGCAAACAATGAGCAGTTCTTC
d_call: -
clone_size: -
v_call: TRBV5-1
j_call: TRBJ2-1

cdr3_aa: CASSPGRALGYTF
cdr3_nt: TGTGCCAGCAGCCCGGGCCGGGCATTGGGCTACACCTTC
d_call: -
clone_size: once
v_call: TRBV7-6
j_call: TRBJ1-2

cdr3_aa: CASSSLERPTKDTQYF
cdr3_nt: TGCGCCAGCAGCTCCTTGGAGCGTCCCACTAAAGATACGCAGTATTTT
d_call: -
clone_size: few
v_call: TRBV5-1
j_call: TRBJ2-3

cdr3_aa: CATSRVRGPQNYGYTF
cdr3_nt: TGTGCCACCAGCAGAGTTCGGGGACCGCAGAACTATGGCTACACCTTC
d_call: -
clone_size: -
v_call: TRBV15
j_call: TRBJ1-2

cdr3_aa: CATCYGGARVGSSYNEQFF
cdr3_nt: TGTGCCACCTGTTATGGGGGGGCGCGGGTGGGGAGCTCCTACAATGAGCAGTTCTTC
d_call: -
clone_size: few
v_call: TRBV2
j_call: TRBJ2-1

cdr3_aa: CACCDGWAGEGSSYNEQFF
cdr3_nt: TGTGCCTGCTGTGACGGGTGGGCGGGGGAGGGGAGCTCCTACAATGAGCAGTTCTTC
d_call: TRBD2
clone_size: few
v_call: TRBV2
j_call: TRBJ2-1

cdr3_aa: CASSYREPSGNTIYF
cdr3_nt: TGTGCCAGCAGTTACAGGGAACCCTCTGGAAACACCATATATTTT
d_call: -
clone_size: -
v_call: TRBV6-6
j_call: TRBJ1-3

cdr3_aa: CASAERSLGEQFF
cdr3_nt: TGTGCCAGCGCCGAGCGAAGTCTAGGTGAGCAGTTCTTC
d_call: -
clone_size: -
v_call: TRBV28
j_call: TRBJ2-1

cdr3_aa: CASSQEGVNSPLHF
cdr3_nt: TGCGCCAGCAGCCAAGAGGGGGTTAATTCACCCCTCCACTTT
d_call: -
clone_size: few
v_call: TRBV4-1
j_call: TRBJ1-6

cdr3_aa: CASSPVRTDNSPLHF
cdr3_nt: TGTGCCAGCTCACCTGTACGGACGGATAATTCACCCCTCCACTTT
d_call: -
clone_size: -
v_call: TRBV18
j_call: TRBJ1-6

cdr3_aa: CASTLGAGGLYEQYF
cdr3_nt: TGTGCCAGCACCCTGGGGGCGGGGGGACTCTACGAGCAGTACTTC
d_call: TRBD2
clone_size: -
v_call: TRBV7-2
j_call: TRBJ2-7